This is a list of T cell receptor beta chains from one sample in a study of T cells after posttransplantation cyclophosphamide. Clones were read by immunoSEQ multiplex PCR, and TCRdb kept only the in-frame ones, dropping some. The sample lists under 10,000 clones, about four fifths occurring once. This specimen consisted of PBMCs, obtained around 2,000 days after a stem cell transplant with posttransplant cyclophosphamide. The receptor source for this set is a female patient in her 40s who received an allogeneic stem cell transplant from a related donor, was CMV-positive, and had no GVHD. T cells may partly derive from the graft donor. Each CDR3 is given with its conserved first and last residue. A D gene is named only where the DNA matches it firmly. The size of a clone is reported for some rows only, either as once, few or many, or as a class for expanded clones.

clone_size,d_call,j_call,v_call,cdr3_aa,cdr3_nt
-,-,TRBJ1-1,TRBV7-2,CASSSQGPRVTEAFF,TGTGCCAGCAGCTCACAGGGACCCAGGGTCACTGAAGCTTTCTTT
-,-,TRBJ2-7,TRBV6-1,CASSEQGGQPYEQYF,TGTGCCAGCAGTGAGCAGGGCGGACAGCCCTACGAGCAGTACTTC
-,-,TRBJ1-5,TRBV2,CASSEARLHNQPQHF,TGTGCCAGCAGTGAAGCCAGGCTACACAATCAGCCCCAGCATTTT
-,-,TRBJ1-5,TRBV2,CASSLGQQNQPQHF,TGTGCCAGCAGTTTGGGGCAGCAGAATCAGCCCCAGCATTTT
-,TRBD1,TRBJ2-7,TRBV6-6,CASSPPGQGAFYEQYF,TGTGCCAGCAGCCCCCCGGGACAGGGGGCGTTCTACGAGCAGTACTTC
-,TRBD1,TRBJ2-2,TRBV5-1,CASRQGDRERSGELFF,TGCGCCAGCAGGCAAGGGGACAGGGAGAGGTCCGGGGAGCTGTTTTTT
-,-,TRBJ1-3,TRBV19,CASSIPRTRGRGNTIYF,TGTGCCAGTAGTATACCTCGGACCCGCGGGAGAGGAAACACCATATATTTT
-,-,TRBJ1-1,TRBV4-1,CASSPARGLMNTEAFF,TGCGCCAGCAGCCCGGCGCGGGGTCTCATGAACACTGAAGCTTTCTTT
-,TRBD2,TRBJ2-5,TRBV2,CASSGASGGKETQYF,TGTGCCAGCAGTGGGGCTAGCGGGGGGAAAGAGACCCAGTACTTC
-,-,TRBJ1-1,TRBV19,CASKRSDENTEAFF,TGTGCCAGTAAGCGAAGTGACGAGAACACTGAAGCTTTCTTT
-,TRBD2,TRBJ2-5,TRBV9,CASSVTFSGVLYF,TGTGCCAGCAGCGTTACCTTTAGCGGGGTGCTGTACTTC
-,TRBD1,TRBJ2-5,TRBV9,CASSAYGTGGETQYF,TGTGCCAGCAGCGCCTACGGGACAGGCGGCGAGACCCAGTACTTC
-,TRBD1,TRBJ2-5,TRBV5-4,CASSPGTGARETQYF,TGTGCCAGCAGCCCAGGGACAGGGGCTCGGGAGACCCAGTACTTC
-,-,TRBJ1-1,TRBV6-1,CASIRWGLTEAFF,TGTGCCAGCATCAGATGGGGGCTCACTGAAGCTTTCTTT
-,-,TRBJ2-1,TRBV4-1,CASSQVPLTSYNEQFF,TGCGCCAGCAGCCAAGTACCTCTGACTTCATACAATGAGCAGTTCTTC
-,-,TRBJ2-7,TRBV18,CASSPTSAYEQYF,TGTGCCAGCTCCCCAACGTCGGCCTACGAGCAGTACTTC
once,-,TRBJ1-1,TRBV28,CASSLDRGTEAFF,TGTGCCAGCAGTTTAGACCGAGGGACTGAAGCTTTCTTT
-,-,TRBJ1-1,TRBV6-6,CASSYHLSETEAFF,TGTGCCAGCAGTTACCATCTGAGTGAGACTGAAGCTTTCTTT
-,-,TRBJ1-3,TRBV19,CASSGELSGNTIYF,TGTGCCAGTAGTGGGGAGCTCTCTGGAAACACCATATATTTT
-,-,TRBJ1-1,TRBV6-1,CASSEVPGGTEAFF,TGTGCCAGCAGTGAAGTCCCCGGAGGCACTGAAGCTTTCTTT
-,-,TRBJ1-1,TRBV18,CASSPRGSTEAFF,TGTGCCAGCTCACCCCGGGGTAGCACTGAAGCTTTCTTT
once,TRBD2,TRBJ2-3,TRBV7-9,CASGFAGLGKDTQYF,TGTGCCAGCGGTTTCGCGGGACTAGGAAAAGATACGCAGTATTTT
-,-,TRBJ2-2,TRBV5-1,CASSLVFTGRLTGELFF,TGCGCCAGCAGCTTGGTTTTTACCGGGAGACTCACCGGGGAGCTGTTTTTT
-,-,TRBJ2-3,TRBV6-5,CASKGHSTDTQYF,TGTGCCAGCAAGGGACACAGCACAGATACGCAGTATTTT
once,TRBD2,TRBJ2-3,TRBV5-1,CASSLDGRGVSDTQYF,TGCGCCAGCAGCTTGGACGGGCGGGGGGTTTCGGATACGCAGTATTTT
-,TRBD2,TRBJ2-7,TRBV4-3,CASSQVASGGYEQYF,TGCGCCAGCAGCCAAGTAGCTAGCGGGGGCTACGAGCAGTACTTC
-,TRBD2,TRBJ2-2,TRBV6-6,CASEGGGGFGELFF,TGTGCCAGCGAGGGCGGGGGGGGGTTCGGGGAGCTGTTTTTT
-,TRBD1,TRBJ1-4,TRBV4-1,CASSLPGQGGEKLFF,TGCGCCAGCAGCCTTCCGGGACAGGGTGGGGAAAAACTGTTTTTT
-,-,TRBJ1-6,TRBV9,CASSVGPRNNSPLHF,TGTGCCAGCAGCGTAGGCCCGAGGAATAATTCACCCCTCCACTTT
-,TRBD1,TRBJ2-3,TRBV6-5,CASSGQAASTDTQYF,TGTGCCAGCAGCGGACAGGCCGCTAGCACAGATACGCAGTATTTT
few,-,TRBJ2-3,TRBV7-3,CASSAQGMGFSDTQYF,TGTGCCAGCAGCGCCCAGGGGATGGGGTTTTCAGATACGCAGTATTTT
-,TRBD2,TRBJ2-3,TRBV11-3,CASSPRTSGGATDTQYF,TGTGCCAGCAGCCCTCGGACTAGCGGGGGGGCCACGGATACGCAGTATTTT
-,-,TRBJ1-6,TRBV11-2,CASSLDQATGYSPLHF,TGTGCCAGCAGCTTAGATCAGGCGACAGGATATTCACCCCTCCACTTT
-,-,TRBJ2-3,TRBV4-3,CASSPGRTGGTDTQYF,TGCGCCAGCAGCCCGGGGAGGACGGGAGGCACAGATACGCAGTATTTT
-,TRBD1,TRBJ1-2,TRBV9,CASSAQQGNKLANYGYTF,TGTGCCAGCAGCGCTCAACAGGGGAACAAGTTAGCTAACTATGGCTACACCTTC
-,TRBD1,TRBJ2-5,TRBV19,CASSNVRGLGETQYF,TGTGCCAGTAGCAACGTAAGGGGGCTTGGAGAGACCCAGTACTTC
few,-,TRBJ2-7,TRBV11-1,CASSLEQPYEQYF,TGTGCCAGCAGCTTAGAACAGCCCTACGAGCAGTACTTC
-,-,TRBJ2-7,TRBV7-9,CASSRDNSYEQYF,TGTGCCAGCAGCCGCGACAACTCCTACGAGCAGTACTTC
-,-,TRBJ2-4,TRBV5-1,CASSLWSDAAKNIQYF,TGCGCCAGCAGCTTGTGGAGCGACGCGGCCAAAAACATTCAGTACTTC
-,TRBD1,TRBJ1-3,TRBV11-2,CASSIRQGTGNTIYF,TGTGCCAGCAGCATCAGACAGGGGACGGGAAACACCATATATTTT
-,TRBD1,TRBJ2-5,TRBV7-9,CASSLSRGRLGETQYF,TGTGCCAGCAGCTTGTCCAGGGGGCGCCTTGGAGAGACCCAGTACTTC
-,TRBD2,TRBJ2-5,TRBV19,CASSMEIAGAETQYF,TGTGCCAGTAGTATGGAGATAGCGGGGGCAGAGACCCAGTACTTC
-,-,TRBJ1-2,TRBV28,CASSPAGRGANYGYTF,TGTGCCAGCAGCCCCGCCGGGCGGGGGGCAAACTATGGCTACACCTTC
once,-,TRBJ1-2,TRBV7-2,CASSRNRGNYGYTF,TGTGCCAGCAGCCGAAACCGGGGAAACTATGGCTACACCTTC
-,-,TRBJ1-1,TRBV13,CASSFGGGPGLEAFF,TGTGCCAGCAGCTTCGGGGGGGGTCCGGGCCTTGAAGCTTTCTTT